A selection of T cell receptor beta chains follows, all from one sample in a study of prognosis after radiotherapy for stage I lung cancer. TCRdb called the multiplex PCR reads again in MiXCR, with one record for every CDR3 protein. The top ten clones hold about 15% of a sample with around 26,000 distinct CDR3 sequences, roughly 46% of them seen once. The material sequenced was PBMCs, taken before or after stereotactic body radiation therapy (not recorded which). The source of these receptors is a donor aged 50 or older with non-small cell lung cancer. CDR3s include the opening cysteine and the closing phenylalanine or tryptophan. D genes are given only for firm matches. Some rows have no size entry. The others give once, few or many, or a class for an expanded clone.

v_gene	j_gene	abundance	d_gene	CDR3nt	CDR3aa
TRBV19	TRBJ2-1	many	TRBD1	TGTGCCAGTAGTACCCCCGGGACAGTTTTCAATGAGCAGTTCTTC	CASSTPGTVFNEQFF
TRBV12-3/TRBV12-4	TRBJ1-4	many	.	TGTGCCAGCAGTCGACAGCAGGGTGCTGAAAAACTGTTTTTT	CASSRQQGAEKLFF
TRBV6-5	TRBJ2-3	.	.	TGTGCCAGCAGTTATGGGGGGACCACGTCAGATACGCAGTATTTT	CASSYGGTTSDTQYF
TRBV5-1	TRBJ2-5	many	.	TGCGCCAGCAGCACGGACAGTGAGACCCAGTACTTC	CASSTDSETQYF
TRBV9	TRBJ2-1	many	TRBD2	TGTGCCAGCAGCGCTAGCGGCTCCTACAATGAGCAGTTCTTC	CASSASGSYNEQFF
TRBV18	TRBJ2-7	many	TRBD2	TGTGCCAGCTCACCGGGACTAGCGAATCTCGAGCAGTACTTC	CASSPGLANLEQYF
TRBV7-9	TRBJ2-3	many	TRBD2	TGTGCCAGCAGCCCCCCTGGCGGGGGGGCCATAGATACGCAGTATTTT	CASSPPGGGAIDTQYF
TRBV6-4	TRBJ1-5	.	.	TGTACCAGCAGTCGGGACGGGTATCAGCCCCAGCATTTT	CTSSRDGYQPQHF
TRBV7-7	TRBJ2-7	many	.	TGTGCTAGCAGCTTATCCCGTACGAGGGAGCAGTACTTC	CASSLSRTREQYF
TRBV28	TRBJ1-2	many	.	TGTGCCAGCACCGGGGGGGGGAGCCCTAACTATGGCTACACCTTC	CASTGGGSPNYGYTF
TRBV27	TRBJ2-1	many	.	TGTGCCAGCAAGAACTCCGGGAACCATGAGCAGTTCTTC	CASKNSGNHEQFF
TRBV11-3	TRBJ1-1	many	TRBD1	TGTGCCAGTCGGACAGGGGTAAGGACTGAAGCTTTCTTT	CASRTGVRTEAFF
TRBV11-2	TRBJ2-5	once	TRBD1	TGTGCCAGCAGCTTAGATACAGGGGGCGCCGGGGAGACCCAGTACTTC	CASSLDTGGAGETQYF
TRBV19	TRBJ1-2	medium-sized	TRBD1	TGTGCCAGTAGTATTGTAGGGGGCGCCGGCTATGGCTACACCTTC	CASSIVGGAGYGYTF
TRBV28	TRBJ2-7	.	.	TGTGCCAGCAGTTTTGTGGGTAACGACGAGCAGTACTTC	CASSFVGNDEQYF
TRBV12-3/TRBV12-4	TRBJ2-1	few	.	TGTGCCAGCATGCTCCGTACGGGGGTCGATGAGCAGTTCTTC	CASMLRTGVDEQFF
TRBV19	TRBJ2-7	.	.	TGTGCCAGTAGTCCAGGGTTTGGCTACGAGCAGTACTTC	CASSPGFGYEQYF
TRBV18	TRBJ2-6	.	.	TGTGCCAGCTCACAATCGTCGGCCTTCTCTGGGGCCAACGTCCTGACTTTC	CASSQSSAFSGANVLTF
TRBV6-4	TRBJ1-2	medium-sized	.	TGTGCCAGCAGTCCGAGCGGGGGTACCGATTCCCGATATGGCTACACCTTC	CASSPSGGTDSRYGYTF
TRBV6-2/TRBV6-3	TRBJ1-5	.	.	TGTGCCAGCAGTTACCTCGGTCGCCATCCCCAGCATTTT	CASSYLGRHPQHF
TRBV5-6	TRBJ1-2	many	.	TGTGCCAGCAGCTTGATACAAGACCTATGGGGCTACACCTTC	CASSLIQDLWGYTF
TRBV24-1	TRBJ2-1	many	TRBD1	TGTGCCACCAGTGATCAGACAGGGTTGTTGAATGAGCAGTTCTTC	CATSDQTGLLNEQFF
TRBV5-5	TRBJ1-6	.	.	TGTGCCAGCAGCGCCTTGCCCCAGTTCTATAATTCACCCCTCCACTTT	CASSALPQFYNSPLHF
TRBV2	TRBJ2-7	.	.	TGTGCCAGCAGGGCAGGGCCCGAGTCCTACGAGCAGTACTTC	CASRAGPESYEQYF
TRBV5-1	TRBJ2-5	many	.	TGCGCCAGCAGCTCCGCAGGGTGGGAGACCCAGTACTTC	CASSSAGWETQYF
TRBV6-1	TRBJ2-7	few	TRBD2	TGTGCCAGCAGTCCCGACTGGGGGACTAGCGTCCTCCACGAGCAGTACTTC	CASSPDWGTSVLHEQYF
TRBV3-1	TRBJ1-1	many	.	TGTGCCAGCAGCCCTCGACGGGGGAACACTGAAGCTTTCTTT	CASSPRRGNTEAFF
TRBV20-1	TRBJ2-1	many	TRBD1	TGCAGTGCTCCAGGGGGCTTCTCCTACAATGAGCAGTTCTTC	CSAPGGFSYNEQFF
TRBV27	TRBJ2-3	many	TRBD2	TGTGCCAGCAGTTTATCGAGGACTAGCGGGAGCTTTTTAGATACGCAGTATTTT	CASSLSRTSGSFLDTQYF
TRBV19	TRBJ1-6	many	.	TGTGCCAGTAGGGTCGGGAGCTCCTATAATTCACCCCTCCACTTT	CASRVGSSYNSPLHF
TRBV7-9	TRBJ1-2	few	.	TGTGCCAGCAGCTTAGGTCAGTCCGGGACCGAATATGGCTACACCTTC	CASSLGQSGTEYGYTF
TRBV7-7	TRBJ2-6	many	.	TGTGCCAGCAGCTTAGAACGGGGTTTCTCTGGGGCCAACGTCCTGACTTTC	CASSLERGFSGANVLTF
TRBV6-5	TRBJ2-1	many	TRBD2	TGTGCCAGCAGTTGGGGACTAGCGGGAGTTCGTAGTGAGCAGTTCTTC	CASSWGLAGVRSEQFF
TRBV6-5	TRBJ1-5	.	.	TGTGCCAGCAGTTACTCGATTTGTGGCAATCAGCCCCAGCATTTT	CASSYSICGNQPQHF
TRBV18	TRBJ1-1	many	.	TGTGCCAGCTCACCATCGTCGGCAGGGGATGAAGCTTTCTTT	CASSPSSAGDEAFF
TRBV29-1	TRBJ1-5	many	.	TGCAGCGTACGGCAGGGGAACAATCAGCCCCAGCATTTT	CSVRQGNNQPQHF
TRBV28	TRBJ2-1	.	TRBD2	TGTGCCAGCAGTTCCTCGAGATGGACACGAGGGGTCGGGACTATTGACAATGAGCAGTTCTTC	CASSSSRWTRGVGTIDNEQFF
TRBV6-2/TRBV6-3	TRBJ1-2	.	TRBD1	TGTGCCAGCAGTTACTCTCTTCAGGGGGTTGTCTACACCTTC	CASSYSLQGVVYTF
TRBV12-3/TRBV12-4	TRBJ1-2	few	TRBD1	TGTGCCAGCAGCCCTAATGGACAGGGAACATGTGGCTACACCTTC	CASSPNGQGTCGYTF
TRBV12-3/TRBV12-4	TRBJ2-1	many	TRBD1	TGTGCCAGCAGCTTGGACAGGGGGCCACAGGATGAGCAGTTCTTC	CASSLDRGPQDEQFF
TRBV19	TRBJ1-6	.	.	TGTGCCAGTACCCTGGGGTATAATTCACCCCTCCACTTT	CASTLGYNSPLHF
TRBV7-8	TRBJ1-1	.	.	TGTGCCAGCAGCTTAGTTGGGCAGGCGAACACTGAAGCTTTCTTT	CASSLVGQANTEAFF
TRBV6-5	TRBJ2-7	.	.	TGTGCCATCAGTTTCCCGGGCTACGAGCATTACTTC	CAISFPGYEHYF
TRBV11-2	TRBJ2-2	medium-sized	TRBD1	TGTGCCAGCAGCTCCTGGACAGGGGGCGGAGGGGAGCTGTTTTTT	CASSSWTGGGGELFF
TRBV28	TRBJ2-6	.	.	TGTGCCAGCAGCCAAACCCCCCACTCTGGGGCCAACGTCCTGACTTTC	CASSQTPHSGANVLTF
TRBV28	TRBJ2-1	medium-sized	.	TGTGCCAGCAGTTCCGTAGGGGGCGGGAACTACAATGAGCAGTTCTTC	CASSSVGGGNYNEQFF
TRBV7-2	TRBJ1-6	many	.	TGTGCCAGCAGCAACGGACAGACCTATAATTCACCCCTCCACTTT	CASSNGQTYNSPLHF
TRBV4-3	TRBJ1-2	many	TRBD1	TGCGCCAGCAGCCAAGGTACAGGGGGCCCGGATAACTATGACTACACCTTC	CASSQGTGGPDNYDYTF
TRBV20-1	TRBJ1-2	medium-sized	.	TGCAGTGCTAGCACCGGGGGGGAGAACTATGGCTACACCTTC	CSASTGGENYGYTF
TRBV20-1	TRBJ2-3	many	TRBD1	TGCAGTGCTAGAGAGGCCAGGGGGCGATTGAGCACAGATACGCAGTATTTT	CSAREARGRLSTDTQYF
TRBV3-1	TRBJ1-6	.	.	TGTGCCAGCAGCCAAGATCTTGGGGATTCACCCCTCCACTTT	CASSQDLGDSPLHF
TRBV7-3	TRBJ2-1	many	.	TGTGCCAGCAGCTTAGCTGGCTCCTACAATGAGCAGTTCTTC	CASSLAGSYNEQFF
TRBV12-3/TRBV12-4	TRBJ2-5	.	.	TGTGCCAGCAGTTCCTTGTGGGGCAAAGAGACCCATTACTTC	CASSSLWGKETHYF
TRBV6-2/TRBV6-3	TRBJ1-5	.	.	TGTGCCAGCGGTGAGTCAGGATATAGCAATCAGCCCCAGCATTTT	CASGESGYSNQPQHF
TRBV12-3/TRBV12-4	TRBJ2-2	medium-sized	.	TGTGCCAGCAGTTTTCGGCAGCGCCTGAACACCGGGGAGCTGTTTTTT	CASSFRQRLNTGELFF